Sequencing of this T cell receptor (beta chain) was carried out in a study of OX40 agonist ivuxolimab in advanced cancers. This CDR3 comprises 11 residues. Per the germline V gene, CDR1 is SGHTA and CDR2 is FQGTGA. Trimming left V 2 bases short and J 6 bases short, with 2 bases between. Repertoires were generated with immunoSEQ multiplex PCR, while TCRdb's copy carries only in-frame clones and drops some. The data show about 79,000 clones, with more than 90% seen just once and approximately 6.5% held by the top ten. This clone appeared a single time. Sequencing was performed on CD4+ or CD8+ T cells sorted from blood, taken in a trial of the OX40 agonist ivuxolimab. The sequence derives from an adult with an advanced solid tumor such as melanoma, head and neck, liver or kidney cancer. The rearrangement uses TRBV7-3 and TRBJ1-5; D gene unclear. CDR3 protein: CASSLPQPQHF. Written as DNA, the CDR3 is TGTGCCAGCAGCTTACCTCAGCCCCAGCATTTT. Complete variable domain (other parts from reference TRBV7-3 and TRBJ1-5): GAGVSQTPSNKVTEKGKYVELRCDPISGHTALYWYRQSLGQGPEFLIYFQGTGAADDSGLPNDRFFAVRPEGSVSTLKIQRTERGDSAVYLCASSLPQPQHFGDGTRLSIL.